Listed below are T cell receptor beta chains from one sample, sequenced in a study of blood T cell repertoires in COVID-19. The table came from immunoSEQ multiplex PCR; TCRdb's copy has only in-frame clones and leaves some out. The sample includes some 200,000 clones, around four fifths of them seen just once. Sequences were obtained from peripheral blood. The receptors here all came from a woman of 80 years or more with active or convalescent COVID-19. The CDR3 runs from the conserved cysteine through the conserved F or W. A D gene is named only where the DNA matches it firmly. Some rows have no size entry. The others give once, few or many, or a class for an expanded clone.

j_gene: TRBJ2-1
abundance: few
d_gene: TRBD1
v_gene: TRBV4-1
CDR3nt: TGCGCCAGCAGCCAACCGGACAGGAACCTCTACAATGAGCAGTTCTTC
CDR3aa: CASSQPDRNLYNEQFF

j_gene: TRBJ2-4
abundance: once
d_gene: NA
v_gene: TRBV12-3/TRBV12-4
CDR3nt: TGTGCCAGCAGCCCTAAGGGGAAAAACATTCAGTACTTC
CDR3aa: CASSPKGKNIQYF

j_gene: TRBJ2-1
abundance: once
d_gene: NA
v_gene: TRBV27
CDR3nt: TGTGCCAGCAGTCGGCAGCCGGGACTGGGATTGGATGAGCAGTTCTTC
CDR3aa: CASSRQPGLGLDEQFF

j_gene: TRBJ2-2
abundance: NA
d_gene: NA
v_gene: TRBV2
CDR3nt: TGTGCCAGCAGTGCTAGGATAACCGGGGAGCTGTTTTTT
CDR3aa: CASSARITGELFF

j_gene: TRBJ2-5
abundance: NA
d_gene: NA
v_gene: TRBV5-1
CDR3nt: TGCGCCAGCAGCCCGGGCCCAGGGATGGAGACCCAGTACTTC
CDR3aa: CASSPGPGMETQYF

j_gene: TRBJ1-6
abundance: NA
d_gene: TRBD1
v_gene: TRBV18
CDR3nt: TGTGCCAGCTCACCGGGACAGATAGGGAATTCACCCCTCCACTTT
CDR3aa: CASSPGQIGNSPLHF

j_gene: TRBJ1-1
abundance: NA
d_gene: NA
v_gene: TRBV12-3/TRBV12-4
CDR3nt: TGTGCCAGCAGTTCAGGGTCCGCTGAAGCTTTCTTT
CDR3aa: CASSSGSAEAFF

j_gene: TRBJ1-5
abundance: many
d_gene: TRBD1
v_gene: TRBV4-1
CDR3nt: TGCGCCAGCAGCCAAGATGGGACAGCCACTACCCAGCCCCAGCATTTT
CDR3aa: CASSQDGTATTQPQHF

j_gene: TRBJ1-3
abundance: NA
d_gene: NA
v_gene: TRBV18
CDR3nt: TGTGCCAGCTCACCTCCTAGCCTAAGCTCTGGAAACACCATATATTTT
CDR3aa: CASSPPSLSSGNTIYF

j_gene: TRBJ2-7
abundance: NA
d_gene: TRBD2
v_gene: TRBV28
CDR3nt: TGTGCCAGCAGTTCCGCGGGACTAGCGGGGGCCCACGAGCAGTACTTC
CDR3aa: CASSSAGLAGAHEQYF

j_gene: TRBJ2-2
abundance: once
d_gene: NA
v_gene: TRBV6-5
CDR3nt: TGTGCCAGCAGTCCCTACAGGGTCACCGGGGAGCTGTTTTTT
CDR3aa: CASSPYRVTGELFF

j_gene: TRBJ1-1
abundance: few
d_gene: TRBD1
v_gene: TRBV5-4
CDR3nt: TGTGCCAGCAGCTCGGGACAGTTCCCGATGAACACTGAAGCTTTCTTT
CDR3aa: CASSSGQFPMNTEAFF

j_gene: TRBJ2-7
abundance: NA
d_gene: TRBD2
v_gene: TRBV9
CDR3nt: TGTGCCAGCAGCGAAAGTAGCGGGAGAAACGGCGAGCAGTACTTC
CDR3aa: CASSESSGRNGEQYF

j_gene: TRBJ2-6
abundance: NA
d_gene: TRBD1
v_gene: TRBV7-2
CDR3nt: TGTGCCAGCAGCCCGAGACAGGGGGAGGCCAACGTCCTGACTTTC
CDR3aa: CASSPRQGEANVLTF

j_gene: TRBJ2-7
abundance: NA
d_gene: NA
v_gene: TRBV12-3/TRBV12-4
CDR3nt: TGTGCCAGCAGTTGGGGCCTTTCCGAGCAGTACTTC
CDR3aa: CASSWGLSEQYF

j_gene: TRBJ2-1
abundance: NA
d_gene: TRBD2
v_gene: TRBV4-2
CDR3nt: TGTGCCAGCAGCCAAGGAGTACTAGCGGGAAGATTATACAATGAGCAGTTCTTC
CDR3aa: CASSQGVLAGRLYNEQFF

j_gene: TRBJ2-5
abundance: once
d_gene: TRBD1
v_gene: TRBV5-1
CDR3nt: TGCGCCAGCAGCTTCCTCCCCCCGGGACAGAAAGAGACCCAGTACTTC
CDR3aa: CASSFLPPGQKETQYF

j_gene: TRBJ2-1
abundance: NA
d_gene: TRBD2
v_gene: TRBV4-1
CDR3nt: TGCGCCAGCCGATCGGGACTAGCGGGGAACAATGAGCAGTTCTTC
CDR3aa: CASRSGLAGNNEQFF

j_gene: TRBJ1-1
abundance: NA
d_gene: TRBD1
v_gene: TRBV6-5
CDR3nt: TGTGCCAGCAGAGGGGGACAGGGGACCGCTGAAGCTTTCTTT
CDR3aa: CASRGGQGTAEAFF

j_gene: TRBJ1-6
abundance: NA
d_gene: TRBD1
v_gene: TRBV2
CDR3nt: TGTGCCAGCAGCGCCCGACAGGGGGATAATTCACCCCTCCACTTT
CDR3aa: CASSARQGDNSPLHF

j_gene: TRBJ2-1
abundance: NA
d_gene: TRBD1
v_gene: TRBV24-1
CDR3nt: TGTGCCACCAGTGATCCCACCGGAGGACAGGGGGCAGGCAATGAGCAGTTCTTC
CDR3aa: CATSDPTGGQGAGNEQFF

j_gene: TRBJ1-2
abundance: NA
d_gene: NA
v_gene: TRBV4-3
CDR3nt: TGCGCCAGCAGCCAAGTGGAGGCAGGGACAACCGCTCGCTATGGCTACACCTTC
CDR3aa: CASSQVEAGTTARYGYTF

j_gene: TRBJ1-2
abundance: NA
d_gene: TRBD1
v_gene: TRBV4-2
CDR3nt: TGTGCCAGCAGCCAAAGGGCGCAGGGGGCCTTTAACTATGGCTACACCTTC
CDR3aa: CASSQRAQGAFNYGYTF

j_gene: TRBJ1-5
abundance: NA
d_gene: NA
v_gene: TRBV2
CDR3nt: TGTGCCAGCAGTGTCTTGACAGGCAATCAGCCCCAGCATTTT
CDR3aa: CASSVLTGNQPQHF

j_gene: TRBJ2-7
abundance: NA
d_gene: TRBD2
v_gene: TRBV29-1
CDR3nt: TGCAGTGCCATACCTCCGGGAGGAAGGAACGAGCAGTACTTC
CDR3aa: CSAIPPGGRNEQYF

j_gene: TRBJ2-3
abundance: NA
d_gene: TRBD2
v_gene: TRBV27
CDR3nt: TGTGCCAGCAGTTTCGGCACTAGCGGAAACACAGATACGCAGTATTTT
CDR3aa: CASSFGTSGNTDTQYF

j_gene: TRBJ2-1
abundance: NA
d_gene: TRBD2
v_gene: TRBV6-6
CDR3nt: TGTGCCAGCAGTTACTCTAGCGGGGGGTCCTACAATGAGCAGTTCTTC
CDR3aa: CASSYSSGGSYNEQFF

j_gene: TRBJ1-2
abundance: NA
d_gene: TRBD1
v_gene: TRBV6-2/TRBV6-3
CDR3nt: TGTGCCAGCAGTCGACAGGGGTTGGTCTATGGCTACACCTTC
CDR3aa: CASSRQGLVYGYTF

j_gene: TRBJ1-5
abundance: NA
d_gene: NA
v_gene: TRBV5-6
CDR3nt: TGTGCCAGCAGCTTTGGGGGCCAGCCCCAGCATTTT
CDR3aa: CASSFGGQPQHF

j_gene: TRBJ2-3
abundance: NA
d_gene: TRBD2
v_gene: TRBV28
CDR3nt: TGTGCCAGCCGAAATAGCGGGGTGGCAGATACGCAGTATTTT
CDR3aa: CASRNSGVADTQYF

j_gene: TRBJ2-7
abundance: NA
d_gene: TRBD2
v_gene: TRBV6-2/TRBV6-3
CDR3nt: TGTGCCAGCAGTTCTCCTAGCGGGAGCCGCTACGAGCAGTACTTC
CDR3aa: CASSSPSGSRYEQYF

j_gene: TRBJ2-1
abundance: NA
d_gene: TRBD2
v_gene: TRBV10-3
CDR3nt: TGTGCCATCAGTGACGCGGGAGGAAACTACAATGAGCAGTTCTTC
CDR3aa: CAISDAGGNYNEQFF

j_gene: TRBJ2-4
abundance: NA
d_gene: NA
v_gene: TRBV11-3
CDR3nt: TGTGCCAGCAGCTTATCACAGGCCACGAAAAACATTCAGTACTTC
CDR3aa: CASSLSQATKNIQYF

j_gene: TRBJ1-1
abundance: NA
d_gene: TRBD1
v_gene: TRBV6-5
CDR3nt: TGTGCCAGCAGTTCACCACAGGGGTTGAACACTGAAGCTTTCTTT
CDR3aa: CASSSPQGLNTEAFF

j_gene: TRBJ1-5
abundance: NA
d_gene: TRBD1
v_gene: TRBV19
CDR3nt: TGTGCCAGTAGTAAAGACAGGGCTGAGACCGTCAATCAGCCCCAGCATTTT
CDR3aa: CASSKDRAETVNQPQHF

j_gene: TRBJ1-5
abundance: NA
d_gene: NA
v_gene: TRBV28
CDR3nt: TGTGCCAGCAGTTCCCTCGGCGACATCAATCAGCCCCAGCATTTT
CDR3aa: CASSSLGDINQPQHF

j_gene: TRBJ1-4
abundance: NA
d_gene: TRBD1
v_gene: TRBV5-4
CDR3nt: TGTGCCAGCAGCACTGACAGGGGTAATGAAAAACTGTTTTTT
CDR3aa: CASSTDRGNEKLFF

j_gene: TRBJ2-1
abundance: once
d_gene: NA
v_gene: TRBV6-5
CDR3nt: TGTGCCAGCAGTTACGTTGCGGGGCCCTACAATGAGCAGTTCTTC
CDR3aa: CASSYVAGPYNEQFF

j_gene: TRBJ2-5
abundance: NA
d_gene: TRBD2
v_gene: TRBV5-1
CDR3nt: TGCGCCAGCAGCTTGGCGGGTAGCGGGGGGGCGGCTCGAGAGACCCAGTACTTC
CDR3aa: CASSLAGSGGAARETQYF

j_gene: TRBJ1-2
abundance: NA
d_gene: TRBD1
v_gene: TRBV18
CDR3nt: TGTGCCAGCTCACCCCGGGACAGCAATGGCTACACCTTC
CDR3aa: CASSPRDSNGYTF

j_gene: TRBJ1-2
abundance: NA
d_gene: NA
v_gene: TRBV21-1
CDR3nt: TGTGCCAGCATCCCCGTGGGGCCCTATGGCTACACCTTC
CDR3aa: CASIPVGPYGYTF